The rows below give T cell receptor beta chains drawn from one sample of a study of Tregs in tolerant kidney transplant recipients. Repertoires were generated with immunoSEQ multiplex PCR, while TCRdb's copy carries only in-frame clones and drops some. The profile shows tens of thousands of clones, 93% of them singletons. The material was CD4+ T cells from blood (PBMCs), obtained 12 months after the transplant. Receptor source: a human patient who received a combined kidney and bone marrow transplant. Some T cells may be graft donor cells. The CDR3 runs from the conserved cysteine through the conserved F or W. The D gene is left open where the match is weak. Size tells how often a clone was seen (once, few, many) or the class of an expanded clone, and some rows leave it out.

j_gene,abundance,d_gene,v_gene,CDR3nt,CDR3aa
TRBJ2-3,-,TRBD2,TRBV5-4,TGTGCCAGCAGCCGGGGACTAGCTCAGTCAGATACGCAGTATTTT,CASSRGLAQSDTQYF
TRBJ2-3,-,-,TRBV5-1,TGCGCCAGCAGTTTATCCGGGACTAGCACAGATACGCAGTATTTT,CASSLSGTSTDTQYF
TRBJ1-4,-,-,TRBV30,TGTGCCTGGAGTCGGCCGTACTACGGGGTTCGTGCTAATGAAAAACTGTTTTTT,CAWSRPYYGVRANEKLFF
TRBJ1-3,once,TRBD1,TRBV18,TGTGCCAGCTCGCGGGACAGGGGCCCTGGAAACACCATATATTTT,CASSRDRGPGNTIYF
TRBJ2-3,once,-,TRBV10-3,TGTGCCATCAGTGAGAGTGAAGGGGATGGGGAGGTAGAGAATACGCAGTATTTT,CAISESEGDGEVENTQYF
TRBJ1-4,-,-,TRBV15,TGTGCCACCAGCAGAGATCACTGGAGTGAAAAACTGTTTTTT,CATSRDHWSEKLFF
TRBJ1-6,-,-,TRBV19,TGTGCCAGTAGTATTTACGGGACACCAAGCTCCTATAATTCACCCCTCCACTTT,CASSIYGTPSSYNSPLHF
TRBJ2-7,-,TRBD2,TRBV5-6,TGTGCCAGCAGATTCAGCGGGGGGGCCCAGGAGCAGTACTTC,CASRFSGGAQEQYF
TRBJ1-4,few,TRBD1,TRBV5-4,TGTGCCAGCAGCTTTCGACAGGGGAAACAAAAACTGTTTTTT,CASSFRQGKQKLFF
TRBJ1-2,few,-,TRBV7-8,TGTGCCAGCAGCTTCGAGCGGCTGCCGGAGAAGGCCGGGGGCTATGGCTACACCTTC,CASSFERLPEKAGGYGYTF
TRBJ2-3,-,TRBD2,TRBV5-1,TGCGCCAGCAGAACGGGACTAGGAAGCACAGATACGCAGTATTTT,CASRTGLGSTDTQYF